This TCR beta chain derives from a study of blood T cell repertoires in COVID-19. Germline lookup yields CDR1 LNHNV and CDR2 YYDKDF (reference sequence). The CDR3 consists of 19 residues. J gave up 0 bases and V 0 bases, and 7 bases lay outside the gene matches. Assay used: immunoSEQ multiplex PCR; TCRdb lists only in-frame clones, some missing. The sample contains a few hundred thousand clones, roughly 91% of which appear only once. Sequencing was carried out using PBMCs or T cells enriched from blood (not recorded which). The chain uses TRBV15 and TRBJ2-1; the match to TRBD2 covers 11 bases. The TCR sequence derives from a man aged 25-45 years in a cohort exposed to, infected with or recovered from COVID-19 (not recorded which). CDR3 loop: CATSRETGSGGGSYNEQFF. CDR3 nucleotide sequence: TGTGCCACCAGCAGAGAGACGGGTAGCGGGGGGGGCTCCTACAATGAGCAGTTCTTC.